The 26 T cell receptor beta chains listed next were all sequenced from one sample in a study of identical twins. TCRdb called the 5' RACE reads again in MiXCR, with one record for every CDR3 protein. The profile shows roughly 540,000 distinct CDR3 sequences, about 20% of them singletons. The same specimen was also included in a second study, on T cells expressing NK-cell markers.

The sample was CD4+ T cells sorted from blood. Source of these receptors: a woman aged 18 to 35 in good health.

V and J are TRBV6-1 and TRBJ2-1; no clear D gene. Trimming took 5 bases from V and 6 from J, leaving 17 bases between them. CDR3 length: 15 amino acids. Per germline, CDR1 MNHNS and CDR2 SASEGT. DNA for the CDR3: TGTGCCAGCAGTCCCCCAGGCGTCGTGGGCAATGAGCAGTTCTTC. Translating it yields CASSPPGVVGNEQFF.

This clonotype has just a few counts. The chain is built from TRBV6-5 and TRBJ2-2, with 9 bases identical to TRBD1. CDR1 is MNHEY and CDR2 is SVGAGI in the germline V gene. The CDR3 covers 14 residues. The J segment lost 5 bases and the V segment lost 4 bases, leaving 2 bases of the junction unmatched. The CDR3: CASSWDRVTGELFF. The CDR3 DNA sequence: TGTGCCAGCAGTTGGGACAGGGTAACCGGGGAGCTGTTTTTT.

This clonotype was seen a handful of times. This chain connects TRBV20-1 to TRBJ2-2, with 7 nucleotides matching TRBD2. Germline trimming cut 3 bases from V and 5 bases from J; bases unmatched to any gene: 6. This CDR3 contains 14 residues. Germline CDR1 is DFQATT and CDR2 is SNEGSKA (reference sequence). CDR3 loop: CSASLSGPTGELFF. The CDR3 DNA is TGCAGTGCTAGTCTTAGCGGGCCTACCGGGGAGCTGTTTTTT.

There are a few counts of this clonotype. The chain recombines TRBV5-6 with TRBJ2-3; no clear D gene. The CDR3 has 15 residues. Between the trimmed V and J ends, which lost 5 bases and 9 bases, there was a span of 22 bases. The germline V gene has CDR1 SGHDT and CDR2 YYEEEE. DNA of the CDR3: TGTGCCAGCAGGTCACTCACACAGTTGAAGGGAACGCAGTATTTT. Its translation: CASRSLTQLKGTQYF.

V usage is TRBV3-1 and J usage is TRBJ2-1; TRBD2 might be the D (6 bases). The CDR3 totals 14 residues. V was trimmed by 4 bases and J by 7 bases, leaving 14 bases between them. The germline V gene encodes CDR1 LGHDT and CDR2 YNNKEL (reference sequence). CDR3 DNA: TGTGCCAGCAGCCTCTTATCCCGGGAGAATGAGCAGTTCTTC. Translation: CASSLLSRENEQFF.

Remarks on this clonotype: At one end the junction does not follow the germline gene, possibly because of a read error. The chain combines TRBV15 with TRBJ2-1; D may be TRBD1 (7 bases). The CDR3 runs 15 residues. The germline V gene has CDR1 LNHNV and CDR2 YYDKDF (reference sequence). As DNA, the CDR3 is TGTGCCACCTGCAGGGGGGCGGTCGCCTACAATGAGCAGTTCTTC. Amino acids: CATCRGAVAYNEQFF.

This clonotype was seen a handful of times. The chain has TRBV18 and TRBJ1-2; TRBD1 matches 7 bases. V was clipped by 5 bases and J by 7 bases; unmatched bases: 7. CDR3 length: 13 residues. The germline V gene encodes CDR1 KGHSH and CDR2 LQKENI. The CDR3 region is CASSVDRVTGYTF. CDR3 DNA sequence: TGTGCCAGCTCAGTTGACAGGGTGACTGGCTACACCTTC.

This clonotype showed up just a few times. CDR3 region: CASSLNTGSNQPQHF. The CDR3 nucleotides read TGCGCCAGCAGCTTGAATACAGGTTCCAATCAGCCCCAGCATTTT. The rearrangement joins TRBV5-1 to TRBJ1-5, with a weak D call TRBD1 (5 bases). CDR1 and CDR2 from the germline V gene are SGHRS and YFSETQ. Trimming cost V 1 base and J 3 bases, with 11 bases left between them. This CDR3 has 15 residues.

The chain is built from TRBV20-1 and TRBJ2-1; tentatively, D is TRBD2 (6 bases). Germline-derived CDR1 and CDR2 are DFQATT and SNEGSKA (reference sequence). The CDR3 has 14 residues. Trimming left V 6 bases short and J 3 bases short, with 15 bases between. CDR3 region: CSAHPLANYNEQFF. The CDR3 region has the DNA TGCAGTGCCCACCCCCTAGCGAACTACAATGAGCAGTTCTTC.

This clonotype came up a few times. This CDR3 is CSATTGGYGYTF. The CDR3 bases are TGCAGTGCTACGACAGGGGGCTATGGCTACACCTTC. This rearrangement joins TRBV20-1 to TRBJ1-2, with 9 bases lining up with TRBD1. CDR1 is DFQATT, CDR2 SNEGSKA, per germline (reference sequence). This CDR3 contains 12 residues. J lost 4 bases, V lost 4 bases, and 1 base had no gene match.

This clonotype was recorded once. The J gene is TRBJ1-1, the V gene TRBV11-2, with D maybe TRBD1 (5 bases). Germline assignment: CDR1 SGHAT and CDR2 FQNNGV. V lost 5 bases and J 2 bases, leaving 15 bases between the germline ends. The CDR3 consists of 15 residues. The CDR3 region has the DNA TGTGCCAGCAGCCCGGGTTTCGGGACCAACACTGAAGCTTTCTTT. It codes for CASSPGFGTNTEAFF.

V is TRBV20-1 and J is TRBJ2-7, with TRBD1 matching 10 bases. Trimming cost V 5 bases and J 7 bases; bases outside gene matches: 14. The CDR3 has 15 residues. Germline V lookup: CDR1 DFQATT, CDR2 SNEGSKA (reference sequence). The CDR3 DNA is TGCAGTGCTGAGCCTTTGGGGACAGGGGTTGTTGAGCAGTACTTC. Translating gives CSAEPLGTGVVEQYF.

The rearrangement links TRBV2 to TRBJ1-5; tentatively, D is TRBD1 (6 bases). Trimming took 4 bases from V and 4 from J, leaving 14 bases between them. The CDR3 sequence is 15 residues long. Germline-derived CDR1 and CDR2 are SNHLY and FYNNEI. The CDR3 nucleotides read TGTGCCAGCAGTGCCAGGCAGGGGACTAATCAGCCCCAGCATTTT. This sequence encodes CASSARQGTNQPQHF.

Only a few counts were recorded for this clonotype. This chain uses TRBV7-8 with TRBJ2-1; unclear D gene. The CDR3 totals 14 residues. Trimming took 5 bases from V and 8 from J, leaving 16 bases between them. Per germline, CDR1 SGHVS and CDR2 FQNEAQ. DNA of the CDR3: TGTGCCAGCAGCCCCCTCATGCCTTCCCATGAGCAGTTCTTC. Translation: CASSPLMPSHEQFF. The whole variable domain, filled in from reference TRBV7-8 and TRBJ2-1, reads GAGVSQSPRYKVAKRGQDVALRCDPISGHVSLFWYQQALGQGPEFLTYFQNEAQLDKSGLPSDRFFAERPEGSVSTLKIQRTQQEDSAVYLCASSPLMPSHEQFFGPGTRLTVL.

In its sample, this clonotype was seen a few times. The chain has TRBV27 and TRBJ1-6; weak D call: TRBD1 (5 bases). The CDR3 loop spans 16 amino acids. Trimming removed 2 bases at V and 5 bases at J, with 13 bases between. CDR1 is MNHEY and CDR2 is SMNVEV in the germline V gene (reference sequence). As DNA, the CDR3 is TGTGCCAGCAGTTTACGGCGGACATCCGATAATTCACCCCTCCACTTT. Its protein is CASSLRRTSDNSPLHF.

The sample holds a few counts of this clonotype. The chain uses TRBV20-1 and TRBJ2-1, with 8 bases identical to TRBD2. V trimming: 3 bases; J trimming: 5 bases; junction bases outside the gene matches: 6. The CDR3 contains 14 residues. Germline lookup yields CDR1 DFQATT and CDR2 SNEGSKA (reference sequence). Here the CDR3 DNA reads TGCAGTGCTAGGGCGGGAGGATCGGACAATGAGCAGTTCTTC. Encoded protein: CSARAGGSDNEQFF.

In its sample, this clonotype was seen a few times. This rearrangement joins TRBV20-1 to TRBJ2-7; 7 positions agree with TRBD2. CDR1 DFQATT and CDR2 SNEGSKA come from the germline V gene (reference sequence). This CDR3 spans 15 amino acids. J was trimmed by 6 bases and V by 4 bases; bases with no gene match: 15. CDR3 nucleotides: TGCAGTGCTACTCAGAGCGGGAACCCCTCAGGCGAGCAGTACTTC. Translated: CSATQSGNPSGEQYF.

The V gene is TRBV5-1, the J gene TRBJ2-1; tentatively, D is TRBD1 (5 bases). The CDR3 length is 15 residues. V shed 5 bases and J shed 1 base, with 13 bases lying between them. Germline lookup yields CDR1 SGHRS and CDR2 YFSETQ. The CDR3 nucleotides read TGCGCCAGCAGTCGGGCAGGGAATTCCTACAATGAGCAGTTCTTC. Translated: CASSRAGNSYNEQFF.

This clonotype was counted between two and nine times. The chain carries TRBV6-1 and TRBJ2-7, with D tentatively TRBD1 (5 bases). Looked up from germline, CDR1 is MNHNS and CDR2 is SASEGT. CDR3 length: 17 amino acids. The V and J ends lost 7 bases and 0 bases respectively, with 22 bases between them. The DNA for the CDR3 is TGTGCCAGCATGAGATCAGGGATCCTAGAATCCTCCTACGAGCAGTACTTC. Encoded protein: CASMRSGILESSYEQYF.

This clonotype showed up many times. V usage is TRBV5-1 and J usage is TRBJ2-7; D could derive from TRBD1 or TRBD2 (5 bases each). This CDR3 has 14 residues. Per the germline V gene, CDR1 is SGHRS and CDR2 is YFSETQ. The ends were cut back, 0 bases at V and 3 bases at J, with 10 bases in the middle. CDR3 in DNA: TGCGCCAGCAGCTTGGGTGGGACCGACTACGAGCAGTACTTC. The encoded protein is CASSLGGTDYEQYF.

The chain has TRBV6-5 and TRBJ1-1; the D is unclear. Germline CDR1 is MNHEY and CDR2 is SVGAGI. V dropped 7 bases and J dropped 1 base, with 4 bases sitting between them. The CDR3 consists of 11 residues. CDR3 amino acids: CASMRNTEAFF. CDR3 in DNA: TGTGCCAGCATGAGGAACACTGAAGCTTTCTTT.

The chain is built from TRBV11-2 and TRBJ2-7; D is perhaps TRBD2 (6 bases). Per germline, CDR1 SGHAT and CDR2 FQNNGV. The CDR3 length is 17 residues. Trimming stripped 2 bases from V and 3 bases from J, with 20 bases between. The CDR3 loop is CASSLRPRGVRDYEQYF. The CDR3 nucleotides are TGTGCCAGCAGCTTAAGGCCCCGCGGGGTAAGGGACTACGAGCAGTACTTC.

A few counts support this clonotype. The chain combines TRBV20-1 with TRBJ2-5, with D unresolved. The ends were cut back, 1 base at V and 4 bases at J, with 13 bases in the middle. Per the germline V gene, CDR1 is DFQATT and CDR2 is SNEGSKA (reference sequence). CDR3 length: 14 residues. CDR3 nucleotides: TGCAGTGCTAGAGTTTCCGGTACCAGAGAGACCCAGTACTTC. Residues: CSARVSGTRETQYF.

This clonotype occurred many times. One junction end does not reproduce the germline sequence, and a read error may be involved. This rearrangement joins TRBV6-5 to TRBJ1-1; 9 positions agree with TRBD1. The CDR3 covers 14 residues. Germline-derived CDR1 and CDR2 are MNHEY and SVGAGI. The CDR3 DNA is TGTGCCAGCAGTTCACCCGGGACAGGGACTGGAGCTTTCTTT. As protein: CASSSPGTGTGAFF.

The gene calls are TRBV14 and TRBJ2-3; D gene uncertain. V lost 4 bases and J 2 bases, leaving 7 bases between the germline ends. Germline-derived CDR1 and CDR2 are SGHDN and FVKESK. This CDR3 has 13 residues. CDR3 amino acids: CASSLYSTDTQYF. In nucleotides, the CDR3 is TGTGCCAGCAGCCTCTACTCCACAGATACGCAGTATTTT. Together with reference TRBV14 and TRBJ2-3, the CDR3 gives the full variable domain: EAGVTQFPSHSVIEKGQTVTLRCDPISGHDNLYWYRRVMGKEIKFLLHFVKESKQDESGMPNNRFLAERTGGTYSTLKVQPAELEDSGVYFCASSLYSTDTQYFGPGTRLTVL.

The rearrangement joins TRBV11-1 to TRBJ2-2, with D hard to call. Germline V gives CDR1 SGHAT, CDR2 FQDESV (reference sequence). The CDR3 runs to 15 residues. V was pared by 5 bases and J by 0 bases, with 10 bases between. CDR3 bases: TGTGCCAGCAGCACAAGGGCCGCGAACACCGGGGAGCTGTTTTTT. Translating gives CASSTRAANTGELFF.